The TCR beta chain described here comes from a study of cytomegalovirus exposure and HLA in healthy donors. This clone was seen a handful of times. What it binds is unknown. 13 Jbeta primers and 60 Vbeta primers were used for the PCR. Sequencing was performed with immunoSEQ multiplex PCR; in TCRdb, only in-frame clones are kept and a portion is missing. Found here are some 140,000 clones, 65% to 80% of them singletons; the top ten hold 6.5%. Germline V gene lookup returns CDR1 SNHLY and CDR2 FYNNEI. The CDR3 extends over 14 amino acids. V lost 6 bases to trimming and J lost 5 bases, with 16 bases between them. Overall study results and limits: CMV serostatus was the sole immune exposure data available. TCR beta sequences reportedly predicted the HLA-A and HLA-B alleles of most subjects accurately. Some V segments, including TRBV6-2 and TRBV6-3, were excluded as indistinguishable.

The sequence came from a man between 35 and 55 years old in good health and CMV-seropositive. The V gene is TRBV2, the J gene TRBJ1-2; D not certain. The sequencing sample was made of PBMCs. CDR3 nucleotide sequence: TGTGCCAGCAGAATACTCTTGGGCGATTATGGCTACACCTTC. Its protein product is CASRILLGDYGYTF.